The clone carrying this T cell receptor beta chain was detected a few times. The V and J ends lost 0 bases and 6 bases, in that order; junction bases with no gene match: 9. Germline values: CDR1 SGHRS, CDR2 YFSETQ. The CDR3 extends over 15 amino acids. The sample belongs to a study of beta chain features in type 1 diabetes. Sequencing targeted expressed TCRB transcripts, as all isolated RNA had been reverse transcribed. The protocol was immunoSEQ multiplex PCR, while the TCRdb copy is restricted to in-frame clones and leaves out a portion. The sample lists about 620,000 clones, roughly a sixth occurring once.

What was sequenced was naive CD4+ T cells from blood. The rearrangement links TRBV5-1 to TRBJ2-7, with 7 bases matching TRBD1. This TCR came from a man younger than 35 in good health. The CDR3, as DNA: TGCGCCAGCAGCTTGGATGCGACAGGGTGGGTCGAGCAGTACTTC. As protein: CASSLDATGWVEQYF.